These T cell receptor beta chains were read from a single sample in a study of T cell repertoires in ileal Crohn's disease. TCRdb's copy holds only in-frame clones and misses some; the assay was immunoSEQ multiplex PCR. The sample lists some 3,000 clones, roughly 77% seen once, with over 5% in the top ten. What was sequenced was ileal tissue. These receptor sequences come from an adult with Crohn's disease. Each CDR3 is given with its conserved first and last residue. A D gene is named only where the DNA matches it firmly. Clone sizes are given selectively: once, few, many, or a class where the clone is expanded.

J	size	V	D	CDR3	DNA
TRBJ1-4	NA	TRBV6-1	NA	CASSVGQGNEKLFF	TGTGCCAGCAGTGTCGGGCAGGGAAATGAAAAACTGTTTTTT
TRBJ1-6	NA	TRBV5-4	TRBD1	CASSGRDTGDKPLHF	TGTGCCAGCAGCGGGAGGGACACAGGGGATAAACCCCTCCACTTT
TRBJ1-1	few	TRBV9	TRBD1	CASSSTGGPSNTEAFF	TGTGCCAGCAGCTCAACAGGGGGCCCTTCGAACACTGAAGCTTTCTTT
TRBJ1-1	large	TRBV5-4	TRBD1	CASSLTTGGTEAFF	TGTGCCAGCAGCCTAACGACAGGGGGCACTGAAGCTTTCTTT
TRBJ1-1	NA	TRBV6-5	NA	CASSGGTEAFF	TGTGCCAGCAGTGGGGGGACTGAAGCTTTCTTT
TRBJ2-7	NA	TRBV7-2	NA	CASSRTELYEQYF	TGTGCCAGCAGCCGGACAGAGCTCTACGAGCAGTACTTC
TRBJ2-7	once	TRBV10-2	TRBD1	CASSLDRGYYEQYF	TGCGCCAGCAGCCTGGACAGGGGGTACTACGAGCAGTACTTC
TRBJ2-7	few	TRBV5-1	NA	CASRSQGGSYEQYF	TGCGCCAGCAGATCACAGGGAGGGTCCTACGAGCAGTACTTC
TRBJ1-2	large	TRBV7-9	TRBD1	CASSDGQERFYGYTF	TGTGCCAGCAGCGACGGACAGGAAAGATTCTATGGCTACACCTTC
TRBJ2-5	NA	TRBV18	TRBD1	CASGTVKETQYF	TGTGCCAGCGGGACAGTAAAAGAGACCCAGTACTTC
TRBJ1-5	NA	TRBV6-5	NA	CASIDRPNSNQPQHF	TGTGCCAGCATCGACAGGCCCAATAGCAATCAGCCCCAGCATTTT
TRBJ2-3	NA	TRBV5-8	NA	CASSLTGPDTQYF	TGTGCCAGCAGCTTAACAGGGCCAGATACGCAGTATTTT
TRBJ1-5	NA	TRBV6-4	NA	CASSDSSQGPQHF	TGTGCCAGCAGTGACTCGTCCCAGGGGCCCCAGCATTTT
TRBJ2-5	NA	TRBV2	NA	CASSDPLSRGGPETQYF	TGTGCCAGCAGTGACCCCTTAAGCAGGGGAGGGCCAGAGACCCAGTACTTC
TRBJ2-1	few	TRBV5-1	TRBD2	CASGPGLRNENEQFF	TGCGCCAGCGGACCGGGACTACGGAATGAGAATGAGCAGTTCTTC
TRBJ1-1	NA	TRBV7-3	NA	CASSLGQVNTEAFF	TGTGCCAGCAGCCTGGGGCAGGTGAACACTGAAGCTTTCTTT
TRBJ1-1	NA	TRBV5-4	NA	CASSLRAGNTEAFF	TGTGCCAGCAGCTTGAGGGCGGGAAACACTGAAGCTTTCTTT
TRBJ2-1	large	TRBV5-1	TRBD2	CASRPSGSGYNEQFF	TGCGCCAGCAGACCTAGCGGGAGTGGTTACAATGAGCAGTTCTTC
TRBJ2-7	NA	TRBV15	TRBD1	CATSVGQATYEQYF	TGTGCCACCAGCGTCGGACAGGCCACCTACGAGCAGTACTTC
TRBJ2-5	once	TRBV7-2	NA	CASSSSRETQYF	TGTGCCAGCAGCTCTAGTAGGGAGACCCAGTACTTC
TRBJ2-5	NA	TRBV7-3	TRBD1	CASSLQGTGTQETQYF	TGTGCCAGCAGCTTACAGGGGACAGGTACCCAAGAGACCCAGTACTTC
TRBJ1-4	NA	TRBV6-6	NA	CATGRAEEKLFF	TGTGCCACCGGGAGAGCGGAGGAAAAACTGTTTTTT
TRBJ2-5	NA	TRBV10-1	NA	CASSESNGDQETQYF	TGCGCCAGCAGTGAGTCTAACGGGGACCAAGAGACCCAGTACTTC
TRBJ2-7	NA	TRBV7-8	TRBD1	CASSLRDRVGYEQYF	TGTGCCAGCAGCTTAAGGGACAGGGTCGGCTACGAGCAGTACTTC
TRBJ1-1	NA	TRBV5-6	NA	CASSFSAGRGGEYTEAFF	TGTGCCAGCAGCTTTTCGGCCGGGAGGGGTGGGGAGTACACTGAAGCTTTCTTT
TRBJ2-7	NA	TRBV7-6	TRBD2	CASSLEGGGRGSYEQYF	TGTGCCAGCAGCTTAGAGGGTGGCGGGAGGGGATCCTACGAGCAGTACTTC
TRBJ1-2	NA	TRBV2	TRBD1	CASSGQGINYGYTF	TGTGCCAGCAGCGGACAGGGGATCAACTATGGCTACACCTTC
TRBJ1-3	few	TRBV5-1	TRBD1	CASSLSPGQGGNTIYF	TGCGCCAGCAGCTTAAGCCCGGGACAGGGTGGAAACACCATATATTTT
TRBJ1-5	once	TRBV7-2	TRBD1	CASSLDGTGPNQPQHF	TGTGCCAGCAGCTTAGACGGGACAGGGCCCAATCAGCCCCAGCATTTT
TRBJ1-3	NA	TRBV21-1	NA	CASSRLATHARNTIYF	TGTGCCAGCAGCCGGTTAGCTACACACGCACGAAACACCATATATTTT
TRBJ2-4	NA	TRBV2	TRBD1	CASSEDRGAYGNIQYF	TGTGCCAGCAGTGAAGACAGGGGTGCTTACGGAAACATTCAGTACTTC
TRBJ2-2	NA	TRBV7-6	TRBD2	CASSPGTKNTGELFF	TGTGCCAGCAGTCCCGGGACTAAGAACACCGGGGAGCTGTTTTTT
TRBJ1-2	few	TRBV10-2	NA	CASMRGASNYGYTF	TGCGCCAGCATGCGGGGGGCGTCTAACTATGGCTACACCTTC
TRBJ2-2	NA	TRBV5-5	NA	CASTTGGQNTGELFF	TGTGCCAGCACCACCGGTGGACAGAACACCGGGGAGCTGTTTTTT
TRBJ2-3	NA	TRBV4-2	TRBD2	CASSRATSAALTDTQYF	TGTGCCAGCAGCCGTGCGACTAGCGCAGCTCTCACAGATACGCAGTATTTT
TRBJ2-3	NA	TRBV2	TRBD1	CATRPGTGRTDTQYF	TGTGCCACCCGGCCAGGGACAGGGAGGACAGATACGCAGTATTTT
TRBJ2-5	few	TRBV7-3	NA	CASSPNPFRLQETQYF	TGTGCCAGCAGCCCCAACCCTTTCCGATTACAAGAGACCCAGTACTTC
TRBJ1-4	NA	TRBV30	NA	CAWSVDGGSSEKLFF	TGTGCCTGGAGTGTAGACGGTGGGAGTAGTGAAAAACTGTTTTTT
TRBJ1-5	NA	TRBV28	TRBD1	CASSYQGQLNQPQHF	TGTGCCAGCAGTTATCAGGGACAGTTGAATCAGCCCCAGCATTTT
TRBJ2-1	NA	TRBV4-3	NA	CASSQGVNEQFF	TGCGCCAGCAGCCAAGGGGTTAATGAGCAGTTCTTC
TRBJ2-7	NA	TRBV9	TRBD1	CASSATDRAYEQYF	TGTGCCAGCAGCGCTACGGACAGGGCCTACGAGCAGTACTTC
TRBJ2-7	NA	TRBV9	NA	CASSSRASRDYEQYF	TGTGCCAGCAGCTCCCGCGCCTCTCGGGACTACGAGCAGTACTTC
TRBJ1-5	few	TRBV7-9	NA	CASSLGIQAPGGPQHF	TGTGCCAGCAGCTTGGGGATACAGGCCCCGGGTGGGCCCCAGCATTTT
TRBJ2-1	few	TRBV7-9	TRBD2	CASSFSSGQQFF	TGTGCCAGCAGCTTTAGTAGCGGGCAGCAGTTCTTC
TRBJ1-5	large	TRBV27	NA	CASSFKGRPQHF	TGTGCCAGCAGTTTTAAAGGGCGGCCCCAGCATTTT
TRBJ2-6	NA	TRBV5-1	TRBD2	CASSLSPGGGANVLTF	TGCGCCAGCAGCTTGAGCCCGGGAGGTGGGGCCAACGTCCTGACTTTC
TRBJ1-2	few	TRBV15	NA	CATSREGGYTF	TGTGCCACCAGCAGAGAAGGTGGCTACACCTTC
TRBJ2-2	once	TRBV5-1	TRBD2	CASSLASSGRGIRELFF	TGCGCCAGCAGCTTGGCCTCTAGCGGGCGAGGTATAAGGGAGCTGTTTTTT
TRBJ1-2	NA	TRBV5-6	NA	CASSHYRAPFLNYGYTF	TGTGCCAGCAGCCATTACAGGGCCCCATTTCTTAACTATGGCTACACCTTC
TRBJ2-5	NA	TRBV4-3	NA	CASSQGPTSVETQYF	TGCGCCAGCAGCCAAGGACCGACTAGTGTGGAGACCCAGTACTTC
TRBJ2-1	NA	TRBV29-1	TRBD2	CSVLRTSGMDEQFF	TGCAGCGTTCTTAGGACTAGCGGGATGGATGAGCAGTTCTTC